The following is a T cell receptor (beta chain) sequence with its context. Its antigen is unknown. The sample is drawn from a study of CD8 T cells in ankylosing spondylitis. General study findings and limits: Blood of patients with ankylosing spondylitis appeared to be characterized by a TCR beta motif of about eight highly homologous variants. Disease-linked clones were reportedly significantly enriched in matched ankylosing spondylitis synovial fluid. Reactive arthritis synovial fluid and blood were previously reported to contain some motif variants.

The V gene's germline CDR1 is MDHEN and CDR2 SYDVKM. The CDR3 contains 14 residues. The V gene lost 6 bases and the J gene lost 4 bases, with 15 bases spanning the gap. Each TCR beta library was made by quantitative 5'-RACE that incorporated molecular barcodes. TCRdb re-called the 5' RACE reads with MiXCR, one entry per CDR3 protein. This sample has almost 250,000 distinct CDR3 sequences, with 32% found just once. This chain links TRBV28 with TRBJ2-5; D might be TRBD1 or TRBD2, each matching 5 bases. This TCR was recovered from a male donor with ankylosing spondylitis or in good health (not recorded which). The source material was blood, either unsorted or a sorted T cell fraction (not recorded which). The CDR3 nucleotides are TGTGCCAGCAGACCGCTTACTAGGGGAGAGACCCAGTACTTC. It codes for CASRPLTRGETQYF.